The clone carrying this T cell receptor beta chain showed up many times. The antigen remains unidentified. This sample was included in a study of T cell repertoires in cytomegalovirus infection. Study information: Carrying CMV and the relevant HLA type showed in public TCR beta signatures. Study-wide findings and caveats: HLA-C-restricted CMV clonotypes gave the most frequent clonotype in two of eight donors.

V was cut by 0 bases and J by 2 bases, with 7 bases left in between. Germline lookup yields CDR1 LGHNA and CDR2 YNFKEQ. The CDR3 is made up of 15 amino acids. TCRdb recomputed calls from the reads with MiXCR, one row per CDR3 protein. The table includes about 280,000 distinct CDR3 sequences, roughly 21% detected once. The V call is TRBV4-2, the J call TRBJ2-2; D is uncertain. Sequencing was performed on cultured PBMCs, taken from culture after CMV antigen stimulation. The source of this sequence is a human donor in good health (CMV status not recorded). Some clones in this sample may be carry-over from other donors' samples. The CDR3, as DNA: TGTGCCAGCAGCCAAGAGTCACTTAACACCGGGGAGCTGTTTTTT. Amino acids: CASSQESLNTGELFF.